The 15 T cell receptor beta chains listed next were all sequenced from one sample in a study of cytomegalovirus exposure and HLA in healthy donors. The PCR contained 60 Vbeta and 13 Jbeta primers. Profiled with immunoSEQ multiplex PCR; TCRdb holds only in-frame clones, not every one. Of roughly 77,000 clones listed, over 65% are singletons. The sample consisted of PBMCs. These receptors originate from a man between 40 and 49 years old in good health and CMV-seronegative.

In nucleotides, the CDR3 is TGCGCCAGCAGCTTGGGGACAGGTGATAGCAATCAGCCCCAGCATTTT. Translated: CASSLGTGDSNQPQHF. This sequence joins TRBV5-1 and TRBJ1-5, with TRBD1 identical over 7 bases. The ends lost 0 bases at V and 0 bases at J; junction bases unmatched: 3. The CDR3 is made up of 16 amino acids. Looked up from germline, CDR1 is SGHRS and CDR2 is YFSETQ.

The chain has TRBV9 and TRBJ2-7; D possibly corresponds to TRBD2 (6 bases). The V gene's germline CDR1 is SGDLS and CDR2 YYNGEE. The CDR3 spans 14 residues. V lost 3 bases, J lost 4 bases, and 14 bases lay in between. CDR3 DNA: TGTGCCAGCAGCGCGGAAGGTAGCGGATACGAGCAGTACTTC. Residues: CASSAEGSGYEQYF. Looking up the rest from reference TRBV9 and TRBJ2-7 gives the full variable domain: DSGVTQTPKHLITATGQRVTLRCSPRSGDLSVYWYQQSLDQGLQFLIQYYNGEERAKGNILERFSAQQFPDLHSELNLSSLELGDSALYFCASSAEGSGYEQYFGPGTRLTVT.

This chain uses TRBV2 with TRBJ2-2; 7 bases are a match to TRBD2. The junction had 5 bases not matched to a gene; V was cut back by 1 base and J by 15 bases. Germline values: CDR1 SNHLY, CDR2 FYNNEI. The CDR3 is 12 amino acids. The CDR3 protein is CASSEGGGVMFF. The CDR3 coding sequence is TGTGCCAGCAGTGAAGGTGGGGGGGTGATGTTTTTT. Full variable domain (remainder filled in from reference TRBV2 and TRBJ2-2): EPEVTQTPSHQVTQMGQEVILRCVPISNHLYFYWYRQILGQKVEFLVSFYNNEISEKSEIFDDQFSVERPDGSNFTLKIRSTKLEDSAMYFCASSEGGGVMFFGEGSRLTVL.

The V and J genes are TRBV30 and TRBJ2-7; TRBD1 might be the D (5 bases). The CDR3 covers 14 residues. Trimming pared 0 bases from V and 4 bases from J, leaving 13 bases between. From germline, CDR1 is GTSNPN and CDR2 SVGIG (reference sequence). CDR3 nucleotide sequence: TGTGCCTGGAGTGTAATGGGGCAGAAATACGAGCAGTACTTC. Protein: CAWSVMGQKYEQYF.

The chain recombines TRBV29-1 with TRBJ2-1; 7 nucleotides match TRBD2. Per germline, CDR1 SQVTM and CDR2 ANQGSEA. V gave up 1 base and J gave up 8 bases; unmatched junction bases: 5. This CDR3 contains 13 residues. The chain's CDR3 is CSVEGGRADEQFF. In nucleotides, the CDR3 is TGCAGCGTTGAAGGGGGGAGGGCCGATGAGCAGTTCTTC.

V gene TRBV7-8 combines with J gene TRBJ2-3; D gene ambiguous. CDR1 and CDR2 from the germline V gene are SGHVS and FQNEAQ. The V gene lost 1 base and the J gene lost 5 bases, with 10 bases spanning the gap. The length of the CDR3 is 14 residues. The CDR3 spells CASSLGRGLDTQYF. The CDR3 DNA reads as TGTGCCAGCAGCTTAGGCCGAGGATTAGATACGCAGTATTTT.

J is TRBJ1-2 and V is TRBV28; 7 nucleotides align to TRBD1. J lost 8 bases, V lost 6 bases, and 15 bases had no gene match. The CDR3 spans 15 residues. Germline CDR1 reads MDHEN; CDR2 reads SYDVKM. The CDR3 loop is CASRRGGAGGFGYTF. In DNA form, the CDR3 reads TGTGCCAGCAGACGGGGTGGAGCAGGGGGATTCGGCTACACCTTC.

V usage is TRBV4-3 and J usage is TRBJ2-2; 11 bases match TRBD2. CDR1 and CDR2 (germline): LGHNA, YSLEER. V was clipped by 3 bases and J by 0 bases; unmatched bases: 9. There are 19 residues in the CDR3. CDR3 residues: CASSHSPRLAGPNTGELFF. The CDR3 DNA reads TGCGCCAGCAGCCATTCGCCAAGACTAGCGGGACCGAACACCGGGGAGCTGTTTTTT.

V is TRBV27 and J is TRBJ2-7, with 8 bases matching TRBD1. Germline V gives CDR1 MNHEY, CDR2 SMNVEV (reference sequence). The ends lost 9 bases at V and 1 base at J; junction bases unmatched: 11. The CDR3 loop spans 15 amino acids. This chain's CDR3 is CARTLGQGGSYEQYF. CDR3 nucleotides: TGTGCCAGAACTCTAGGACAGGGAGGATCCTACGAGCAGTACTTC.

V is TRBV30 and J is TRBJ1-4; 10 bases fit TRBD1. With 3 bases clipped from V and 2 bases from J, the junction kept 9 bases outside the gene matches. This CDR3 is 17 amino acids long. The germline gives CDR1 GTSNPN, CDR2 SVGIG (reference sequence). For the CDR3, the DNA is TGTGCCTGGAGCAAGACAGGGGGCGCGGGTACTAATGAAAAACTGTTTTTT. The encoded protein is CAWSKTGGAGTNEKLFF.

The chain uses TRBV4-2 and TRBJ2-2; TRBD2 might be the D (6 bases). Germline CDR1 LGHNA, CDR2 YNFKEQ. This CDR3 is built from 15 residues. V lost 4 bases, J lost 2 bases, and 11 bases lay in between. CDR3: CASSPGTLNTGELFF. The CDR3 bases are TGTGCCAGCAGCCCGGGGACTTTAAACACCGGGGAGCTGTTTTTT.

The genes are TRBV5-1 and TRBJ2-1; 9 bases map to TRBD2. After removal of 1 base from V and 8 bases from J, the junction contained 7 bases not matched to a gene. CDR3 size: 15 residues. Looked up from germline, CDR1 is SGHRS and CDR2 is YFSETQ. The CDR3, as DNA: TGCGCCAGCAGCTTGTACCTAGCGGGAAAGGATGAGCAGTTCTTC. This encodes CASSLYLAGKDEQFF.

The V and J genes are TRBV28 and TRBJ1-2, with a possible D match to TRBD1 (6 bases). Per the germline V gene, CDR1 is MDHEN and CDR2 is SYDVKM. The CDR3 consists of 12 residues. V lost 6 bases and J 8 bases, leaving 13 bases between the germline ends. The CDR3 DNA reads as TGTGCCAGCAGCACAGGGTCTGGGGGCTACACCTTC. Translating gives CASSTGSGGYTF.

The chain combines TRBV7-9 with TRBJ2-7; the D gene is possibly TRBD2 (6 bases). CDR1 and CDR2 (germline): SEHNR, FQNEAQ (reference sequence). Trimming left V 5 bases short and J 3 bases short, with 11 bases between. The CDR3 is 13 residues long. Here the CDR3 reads CASSHGGVYEQYF. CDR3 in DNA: TGTGCCAGCAGCCACGGGGGAGTCTACGAGCAGTACTTC.

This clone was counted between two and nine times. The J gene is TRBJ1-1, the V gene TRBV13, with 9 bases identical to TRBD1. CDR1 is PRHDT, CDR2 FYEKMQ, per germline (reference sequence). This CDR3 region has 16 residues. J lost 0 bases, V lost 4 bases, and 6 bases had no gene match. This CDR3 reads CASSSGTGFMNTEAFF. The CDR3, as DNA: TGTGCCAGCAGCTCGGGGACAGGGTTTATGAACACTGAAGCTTTCTTT.